Each of the 22 T cell receptor beta chains below was sequenced from the same sample in a study of pediatric ulcerative colitis. Generated by immunoSEQ multiplex PCR, the TCRdb table keeps only in-frame clones and is missing some. The table lists fewer than 20,000 clones, nearly 75% of them singletons. One to two pinch biopsies were taken from the rectum during colonoscopy. What was sequenced was gut tissue. Receptor source: a boy between 10 and 17 years old with moderate ulcerative colitis.

The chain links TRBV5-1 to TRBJ2-5, with TRBD1 matching over 7 bases. Germline assignment: CDR1 SGHRS and CDR2 YFSETQ. This CDR3 has 18 residues. Trimming took 0 bases from V and 1 from J; bases not matched to a gene: 12. The CDR3 is CASSLGSSLDRVQETQYF. The CDR3 bases are TGCGCCAGCAGCTTGGGGTCTTCACTAGACAGGGTCCAAGAGACCCAGTACTTC.

The chain is built from TRBV27 and TRBJ2-4; no clear D. Germline V CDR1 and CDR2: MNHEY, SMNVEV (reference sequence). This CDR3 is built from 16 residues. Trimming took 7 bases from V and 0 from J, leaving 16 bases between them. For the CDR3, the DNA is TGTGCCAGCAAAGGTCCTACGTTTTTAGCCAAAAACATTCAGTACTTC. This sequence encodes CASKGPTFLAKNIQYF.

V is TRBV6-1 and J is TRBJ1-2; 12 nucleotides align to TRBD1. CDR1 MNHNS and CDR2 SASEGT come from the germline V gene. The V segment lost 2 bases and the J segment 7 bases; nucleotides outside the gene matches: 11. The CDR3 totals 17 residues. The CDR3 DNA sequence: TGTGCCAGCAGTGAAAACGTTGGGGGACAGGGGGCTGGTGGCTACACCTTC. It codes for CASSENVGGQGAGGYTF.

The V gene is TRBV29-1, the J gene TRBJ1-3; no reliable D call. Germline V CDR1 and CDR2: SQVTM, ANQGSEA. The CDR3 consists of 12 residues. Between the trimmed V and J ends, which lost 7 bases and 4 bases, there was a span of 11 bases. CDR3 sequence reads: CSAYTLGNTIYF. The CDR3 DNA reads as TGCAGCGCCTATACTCTCGGAAACACCATATATTTT.

V usage is TRBV30 and J usage is TRBJ2-6; D tentatively fits TRBD1 or TRBD2 (5 bases each). The CDR3 runs to 15 residues. Germline assignment: CDR1 GTSNPN and CDR2 SVGIG (reference sequence). V was trimmed by 3 bases and J by 3 bases, leaving 12 bases between them. CDR3 loop: CAWRGTGSGANVLTF. In DNA, the CDR3 is TGTGCCTGGAGGGGGACGGGGAGTGGGGCCAACGTCCTGACTTTC.

V usage is TRBV2 and J usage is TRBJ1-1, with no clear D. V lost 0 bases and J 5 bases, leaving 13 bases between the germline ends. CDR3 length: 15 amino acids. Germline-derived CDR1 and CDR2 are SNHLY and FYNNEI. The CDR3 nucleotides read TGTGCCAGCAGTGAAGCGCTTCGGGGAGGGACTGAAGCTTTCTTT. Amino acid sequence: CASSEALRGGTEAFF.

The V gene is TRBV9, the J gene TRBJ1-5; D gene ambiguous. The V gene lost 0 bases and the J gene lost 0 bases, with 10 bases spanning the gap. CDR1 is SGDLS, CDR2 YYNGEE, per germline. This CDR3 has 16 residues. CDR3 nucleotide sequence: TGTGCCAGCAGCGTAGCTGACGGGTATAGCAATCAGCCCCAGCATTTT. Amino acid sequence: CASSVADGYSNQPQHF.

The V call is TRBV29-1, the J call TRBJ2-3; D not certain. The V end lost 1 base, the J end lost 5 bases, and 4 bases lay between the germline ends. Germline CDR1 and CDR2: SQVTM and ANQGSEA. The CDR3 is 11 amino acids. CDR3 DNA sequence: TGCAGCGTTGAAGGGCTAGATACGCAGTATTTT. Amino acid sequence: CSVEGLDTQYF.

With respect to this clone: One junction end disagrees with the germline gene, perhaps due to a read error. The CDR3: CASSIAGRSFGLAFF. The CDR3 region has the DNA TGTGCCAGTAGTATAGCCGGACGGAGCTTTGGCTTGGCATTTTTC. The chain employs TRBV19 and TRBJ1-2, with D unresolved. CDR1 is LNHDA and CDR2 is SQIVND in the germline V gene (reference sequence). The CDR3 loop spans 15 amino acids.

The J gene is TRBJ2-3, the V gene TRBV12-5, with 16 bases fitting TRBD2. V dropped 6 bases and J dropped 6; count of bases not matched to a gene: 9. The CDR3 length is 17 residues. Germline V gene sequence: CDR1 LGHNT, CDR2 FRNRAP. As DNA, the CDR3 is TGTGCTAGTGGCCCCGGGACTAGCGGGGGGGCCGGGGATACGCAGTATTTT. It codes for CASGPGTSGGAGDTQYF. Full variable domain (remainder filled in from reference TRBV12-5 and TRBJ2-3): DARVTQTPRHKVTEMGQEVTMRCQPILGHNTVFWYRQTMMQGLELLAYFRNRAPLDDSGMPKDRFSAEMPDATLATLKIQPSEPRDSAVYFCASGPGTSGGAGDTQYFGPGTRLTVL.

The genes are TRBV5-1 and TRBJ2-2, with D tentatively TRBD1 (5 bases). Germline V gene lookup returns CDR1 SGHRS and CDR2 YFSETQ. Trimming removed 6 bases at V and 6 bases at J, with 12 bases between. The CDR3 sequence is 13 residues long. DNA for the CDR3: TGCGCCAGCACACCGACAGAGCCCGGGGAGCTGTTTTTT. Translating gives CASTPTEPGELFF.

The genes are TRBV11-2 and TRBJ1-3; 10 bases align to TRBD1. Germline loops: CDR1 SGHAT, CDR2 FQNNGV. This CDR3 spans 14 amino acids. V dropped 8 bases and J dropped 1; count of bases not matched to a gene: 2. Here the CDR3 reads CASADRGSGNTIYF. The CDR3 bases are TGTGCCAGCGCGGACAGGGGGTCTGGAAACACCATATATTTT.

The gene calls are TRBV5-5 and TRBJ1-1; TRBD1 might be the D (5 bases). The germline CDR1 and CDR2 sequences are SGHKS and YYEKEE (reference sequence). This CDR3 comprises 14 residues. V lost 3 bases to trimming and J lost 1 base, with 10 bases between them. The CDR3 sequence: CASSWGRGNTEAFF. CDR3 DNA sequence: TGTGCCAGCAGCTGGGGACGGGGGAACACTGAAGCTTTCTTT. The full variable domain, completed using reference TRBV5-5 and TRBJ1-1, is DAGVTQSPTHLIKTRGQQVTLRCSPISGHKSVSWYQQVLGQGPQFIFQYYEKEERGRGNFPDRFSARQFPNYSSELNVNALLLGDSALYLCASSWGRGNTEAFFGQGTRLTVV.

DNA for the CDR3: TGCGCCAGCAGCCAAGATCCCGAGGGTCGGAACGGGGCTTTCTTT. The encoded protein is CASSQDPEGRNGAFF. This chain uses TRBV4-3 with TRBJ1-1; no definite D call. CDR3 length: 15 amino acids. From germline, CDR1 is LGHNA and CDR2 YSLEER. The V end lost 0 bases, the J end lost 11 bases, and 19 bases lay between the germline ends.

The chain couples TRBV7-2 to TRBJ2-2; the match to TRBD2 covers 14 bases. The CDR3 is 17 amino acids. Trimming cost V 10 bases and J 5 bases; bases outside gene matches: 12. Germline V gives CDR1 SGHTA, CDR2 FQGNSA. The DNA of the CDR3 is TGTGCCACCCCCGGGACTAGCGGGAGTACGAGGACCGGGGAGCTGTTTTTT. The encoded protein is CATPGTSGSTRTGELFF.

This chain uses TRBV5-6 with TRBJ1-4; 9 positions match TRBD1. Trimming cost V 0 bases and J 7 bases; bases outside gene matches: 13. This CDR3 contains 18 residues. Germline V gene lookup returns CDR1 SGHDT and CDR2 YYEEEE. CDR3 in amino acids: CASSLAGQGRVRAEKLFF. CDR3 bases: TGTGCCAGCAGCTTGGCGGGACAGGGAAGGGTTCGAGCTGAAAAACTGTTTTTT.

This chain uses TRBV11-3 with TRBJ2-1, with 13 bases matching TRBD2. CDR1 is SGHNT and CDR2 is YENEEA in the germline V gene. The J segment lost 9 bases and the V segment lost 2 bases, leaving 7 bases of the junction unmatched. The CDR3 has 16 residues. The CDR3 spells CASSLTLAGGPAEQFF. Here the CDR3 DNA reads TGTGCCAGCAGCTTAACACTAGCGGGAGGGCCGGCTGAGCAGTTCTTC.

The CDR3 protein is CASSLVQKVNTEAFF. The CDR3 nucleotides read TGTGCCAGCAGCTTGGTCCAGAAAGTGAACACTGAAGCTTTCTTT. V is TRBV7-2 and J is TRBJ1-1; D is undetermined. CDR1 is SGHTA and CDR2 is FQGNSA in the germline V gene. Trimming left V 3 bases short and J 0 bases short, with 11 bases between. CDR3 size: 15 residues.

V usage is TRBV30 and J usage is TRBJ1-2; 9 bases align to TRBD1. Germline-derived CDR1 and CDR2 are GTSNPN and SVGIG (reference sequence). This CDR3 is built from 11 residues. V lost 7 bases and J lost 7; bases outside the gene matches: 4. CDR3 DNA: TGTGCCTACCAACAGGGGGCTGGCTACACCTTC. This translates into CAYQQGAGYTF.

The chain combines TRBV2 with TRBJ1-3, with a tentative D call TRBD1 (6 bases). CDR1 SNHLY and CDR2 FYNNEI come from the germline V gene. Trimming stripped 7 bases from V and 1 base from J, with 14 bases between. There are 15 residues in the CDR3. This chain's CDR3 is CASTDDRISGNTIYF. For the CDR3, the DNA is TGTGCCAGCACCGATGACAGGATTTCTGGAAACACCATATATTTT. The whole variable domain, remainder taken from reference TRBV2 and TRBJ1-3, is EPEVTQTPSHQVTQMGQEVILRCVPISNHLYFYWYRQILGQKVEFLVSFYNNEISEKSEIFDDQFSVERPDGSNFTLKIRSTKLEDSAMYFCASTDDRISGNTIYFGEGSWLTVV.

Relative to its sample, this clone is medium-sized (0.01 to 0.1%). This chain links TRBV5-4 with TRBJ1-3, with D unclear. The CDR3 covers 16 residues. Per germline, CDR1 SGHNT and CDR2 YYREEE (reference sequence). V shed 0 bases and J shed 0 bases, with 10 bases lying between them. The CDR3 loop is CASSLDTPSSGNTIYF. CDR3 sequence (DNA): TGTGCCAGCAGCTTGGATACACCTAGCTCTGGAAACACCATATATTTT.

V is TRBV5-1 and J is TRBJ2-7; 9 positions match TRBD1. V lost 6 bases to trimming and J lost 7 bases; unmatched junction nucleotides: 17. Germline V CDR1 and CDR2: SGHRS, YFSETQ. The CDR3 has 16 amino acids. The CDR3 protein is CASKTRLGQGLGEQYF. CDR3 coding DNA: TGCGCCAGCAAGACCCGACTAGGACAGGGGCTAGGAGAGCAGTACTTC.